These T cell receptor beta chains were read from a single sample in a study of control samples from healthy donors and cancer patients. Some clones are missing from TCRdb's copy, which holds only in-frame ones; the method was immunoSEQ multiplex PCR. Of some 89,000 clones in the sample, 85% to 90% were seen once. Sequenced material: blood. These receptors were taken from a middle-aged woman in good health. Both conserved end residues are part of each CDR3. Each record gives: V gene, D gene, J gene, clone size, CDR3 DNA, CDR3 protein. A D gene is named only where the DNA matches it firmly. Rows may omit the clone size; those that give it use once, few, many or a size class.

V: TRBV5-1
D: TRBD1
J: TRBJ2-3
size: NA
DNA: TGCGCCAGCAGCTCAGGGACAGGCGGATTAAAATTCACAGATACGCAGTATTTT
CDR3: CASSSGTGGLKFTDTQYF

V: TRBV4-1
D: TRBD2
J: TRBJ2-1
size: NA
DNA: TGCACCAGCAGCCAAGAGGGGCGGGGGGGCTATAATGAGCAGTTCTTC
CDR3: CTSSQEGRGGYNEQFF

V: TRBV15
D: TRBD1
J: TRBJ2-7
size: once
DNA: TGTGCCACCAGCAGAGGACAGGGCAGGGGATACTACGAGCAGTACTTC
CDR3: CATSRGQGRGYYEQYF

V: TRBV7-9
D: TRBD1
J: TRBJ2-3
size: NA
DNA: TGTGCCAGCAGCTGGACAGGGATTAGCACAGATACGCAGTATTTT
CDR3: CASSWTGISTDTQYF

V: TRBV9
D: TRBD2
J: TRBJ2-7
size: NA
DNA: TGTGCCAGCAGCCCTCTAGGGACTAGCGGCTACGAGCAGTACTTC
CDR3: CASSPLGTSGYEQYF

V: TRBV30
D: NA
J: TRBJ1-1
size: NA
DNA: TGTGCCTGGAGTACCTCGGGCGGCACTGAAGCTTTCTTT
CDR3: CAWSTSGGTEAFF

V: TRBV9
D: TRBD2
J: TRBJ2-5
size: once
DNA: TGTGCCAGCAGCGTAGCCGGGACTAGTGGAGAGACCCAGTACTTC
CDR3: CASSVAGTSGETQYF

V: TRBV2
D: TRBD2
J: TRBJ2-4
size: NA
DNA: TGTGCCAGCAGTGTTCGGATGGCGGGGGGGCTAGCCAAAAACATTCAGTACTTC
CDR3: CASSVRMAGGLAKNIQYF

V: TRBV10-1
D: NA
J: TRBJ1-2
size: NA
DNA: TGCGCCAGCAGTACACGGACAGAGGGTGGCTACACCTTC
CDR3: CASSTRTEGGYTF

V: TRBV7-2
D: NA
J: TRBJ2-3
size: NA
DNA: TGTGCCAGCAGCTTGGCGGTAAGGGGACCTCAAAGCACAGATACGCAGTATTTT
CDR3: CASSLAVRGPQSTDTQYF

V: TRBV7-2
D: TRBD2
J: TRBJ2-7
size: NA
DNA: TGTGCCAGCAGCTTTCGGACTAGCGGGGAAGCCTACGAGCAGTACTTC
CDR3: CASSFRTSGEAYEQYF

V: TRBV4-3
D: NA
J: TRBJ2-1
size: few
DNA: TGCGCCAGCAGCCAAGAAGGGGACTCGTACAATGAGCAGTTCTTC
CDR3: CASSQEGDSYNEQFF

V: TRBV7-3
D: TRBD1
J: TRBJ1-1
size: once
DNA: TGTGCCAGCAGGCCAACCGGGACAGGGAGCACTGAAGCTTTCTTT
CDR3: CASRPTGTGSTEAFF

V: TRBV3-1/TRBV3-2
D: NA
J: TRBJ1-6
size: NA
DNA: TGTGCCAGCAGCCAATTCGGGGGGAGAGGCGATTCACCCCTCCACTTT
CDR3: CASSQFGGRGDSPLHF

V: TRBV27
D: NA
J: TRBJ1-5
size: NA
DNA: TGTGCCAGCAGTCCCGAGTGGGGGGCGCTGGGCAATCAGCCCCAGCATTTT
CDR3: CASSPEWGALGNQPQHF

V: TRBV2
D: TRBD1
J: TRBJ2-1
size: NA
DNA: TGTGCCAGCAGTGTCCGGACAGGGGATAATGAGCAGTTCTTC
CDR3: CASSVRTGDNEQFF

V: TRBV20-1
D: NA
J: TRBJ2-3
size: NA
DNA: TGCAGTGGGCGCAGCACAGATACGCAGTATTTT
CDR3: CSGRSTDTQYF

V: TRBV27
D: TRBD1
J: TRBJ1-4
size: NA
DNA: TGTGCCAGCGGCTCTCACAGGGGAACTAATGAAAAACTGTTTTTT
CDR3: CASGSHRGTNEKLFF

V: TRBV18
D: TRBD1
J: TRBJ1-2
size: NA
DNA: TGTGCCAGCTCACTCGCTGGACAGGGTCAATCCTTATATGGCTACACCTTC
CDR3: CASSLAGQGQSLYGYTF

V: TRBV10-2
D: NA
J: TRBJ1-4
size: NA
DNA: TGCGCCAGCCTCCGTAACCTAGCGGCTAATGAAAAACTGTTTTTT
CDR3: CASLRNLAANEKLFF

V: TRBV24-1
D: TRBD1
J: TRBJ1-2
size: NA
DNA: TGTGCCACCAGTGATCGACAGGGAAAGTATGGCTACACCTTC
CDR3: CATSDRQGKYGYTF

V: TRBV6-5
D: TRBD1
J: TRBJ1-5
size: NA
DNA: TGTGCCAGCAGTTACAAGACAGGGGGTAATCAGCCCCAGCATTTT
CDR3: CASSYKTGGNQPQHF

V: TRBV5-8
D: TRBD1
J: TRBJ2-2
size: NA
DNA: TGTGCCAGCAGCTTGGGGACAGGGGGCAACGGGGAGCTGTTTTTT
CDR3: CASSLGTGGNGELFF

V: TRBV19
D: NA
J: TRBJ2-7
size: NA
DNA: TGTGCCAGTAGTCCCAGCTCTTTAAGCTACGAGCAGTACTTC
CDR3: CASSPSSLSYEQYF

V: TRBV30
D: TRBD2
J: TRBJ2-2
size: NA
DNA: TGTGCCTGGCGGGGGGCGAACACCGGGGAGCTGTTTTTT
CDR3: CAWRGANTGELFF

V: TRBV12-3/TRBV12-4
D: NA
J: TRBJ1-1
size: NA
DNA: TGTGCCAGCAGAGGACAGTTAAAAGCTTTCTTT
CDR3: CASRGQLKAFF

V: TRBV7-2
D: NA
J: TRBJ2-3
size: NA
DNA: TGTGCCAGCAGCTCCCGGGAGAACACAGATACGCAGTATTTT
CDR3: CASSSRENTDTQYF

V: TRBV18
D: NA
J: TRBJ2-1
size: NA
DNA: TGTGCCAGCTCACCCCCAATGGCTCTCAATGAGCAGTTCTTC
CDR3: CASSPPMALNEQFF

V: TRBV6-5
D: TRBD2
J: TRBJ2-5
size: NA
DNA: TGTGCCCTTCGGGGGGGGGAGACCCAGTACTTC
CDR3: CALRGGETQYF

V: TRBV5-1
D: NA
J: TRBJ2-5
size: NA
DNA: TGCGCCAGCGGTACCGGGACTGGCCAAGAGACCCAGTACTTC
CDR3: CASGTGTGQETQYF

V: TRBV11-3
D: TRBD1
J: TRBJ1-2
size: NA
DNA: TGTGCCAGCAGCCCACCGGGTTCGGGACAGGGGATCTATGGCTACACCTTC
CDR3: CASSPPGSGQGIYGYTF

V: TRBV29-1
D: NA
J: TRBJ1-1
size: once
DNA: TGCAGCGTTGAACGAGGGACGGGCACTGAAGCTTTCTTT
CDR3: CSVERGTGTEAFF

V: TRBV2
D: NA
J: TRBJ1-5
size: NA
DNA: TGTGCCAGCAGCCCCTGGCAGCAGAGCAATCAGCCCCAGCATTTT
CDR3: CASSPWQQSNQPQHF

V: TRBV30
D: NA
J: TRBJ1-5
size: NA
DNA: TGTGCCTGGAACACGGGTGGAGGTCAGCCCCAGCATTTT
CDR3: CAWNTGGGQPQHF

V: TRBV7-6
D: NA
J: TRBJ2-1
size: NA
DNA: TGTGCCAGCAGCCAGGCCGGGGGTAATGAGCAGTTCTTC
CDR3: CASSQAGGNEQFF

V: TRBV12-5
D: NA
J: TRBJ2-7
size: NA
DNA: TGTGCTAGTGGTTCCCCCGGGTCCCTAGAATCCTACGAGCAGTACTTC
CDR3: CASGSPGSLESYEQYF

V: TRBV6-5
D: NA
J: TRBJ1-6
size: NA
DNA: TGTGCCAGCAAGGGGCAGGGCTCCTATAATTCACCCCTCCACTTT
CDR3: CASKGQGSYNSPLHF

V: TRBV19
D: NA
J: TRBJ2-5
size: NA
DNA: TGTGCCAGTAGTCTTCGGACAGAAGAGACCCAGTACTTC
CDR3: CASSLRTEETQYF

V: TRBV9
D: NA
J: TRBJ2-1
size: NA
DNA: TGTGCCAGCAGCGTAGGACAGCTAAATGAGCAGTTCTTC
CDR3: CASSVGQLNEQFF

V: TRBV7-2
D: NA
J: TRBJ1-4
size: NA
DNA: TGTGCCAGCAGCTTAGCTCTAGAGGAAAAACTGTTTTTT
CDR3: CASSLALEEKLFF

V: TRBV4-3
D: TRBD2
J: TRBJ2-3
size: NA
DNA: TGCGCCAGCAGCCAAGCAGGGACTAGCGGGTCCGGAGATACGCAGTATTTT
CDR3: CASSQAGTSGSGDTQYF

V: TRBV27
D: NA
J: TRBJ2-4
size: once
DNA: TGTGCCAGGGAAACGTTGGTGATTCAGTACTTC
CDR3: CARETLVIQYF

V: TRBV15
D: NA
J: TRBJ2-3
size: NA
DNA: TGTGCCACCAGCAGAGATCTGACGGGGGGCCTCGTAAAAGACACAGATACGCAGTATTTT
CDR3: CATSRDLTGGLVKDTDTQYF

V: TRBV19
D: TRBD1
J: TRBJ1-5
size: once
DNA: TGTGCCAGTAGTATTTCTGAACCGGACAGGGGACAAAATCAGCCCCAGCATTTT
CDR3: CASSISEPDRGQNQPQHF

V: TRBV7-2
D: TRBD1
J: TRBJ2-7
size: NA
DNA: TGTGCCAGCAGCACAGGGGGCGCCTACGAGCAGTACTTC
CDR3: CASSTGGAYEQYF

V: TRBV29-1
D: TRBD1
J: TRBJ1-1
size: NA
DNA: TGCAGCATAGACCCGGACAGGGGAGGTTCGTTAACTGAAGCTTTCTTT
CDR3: CSIDPDRGGSLTEAFF

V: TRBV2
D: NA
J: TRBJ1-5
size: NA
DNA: TGTGCCAGCAGTGAAGACAGACTTAGCAATCAGCCCCAGCATTTT
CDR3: CASSEDRLSNQPQHF

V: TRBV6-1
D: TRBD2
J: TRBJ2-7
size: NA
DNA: TGTGCCAGCAGTGATCTAGCGGGGGGCCGTGGCGAGCAGTACTTC
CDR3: CASSDLAGGRGEQYF

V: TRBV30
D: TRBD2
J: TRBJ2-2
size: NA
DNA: TGTGCCTGGAGTAACGGGGGGACCGCGAACACCGGGGAGCTGTTTTTT
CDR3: CAWSNGGTANTGELFF

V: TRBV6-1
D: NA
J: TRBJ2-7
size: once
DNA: TGTGCCAGCAGTGAGTCCGGGCACTTAAAGCAGTACTTC
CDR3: CASSESGHLKQYF

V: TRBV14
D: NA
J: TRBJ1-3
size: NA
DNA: TGTGCCAGCAGCCAAGATCAATGGTCTGGAAACACCATATATTTT
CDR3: CASSQDQWSGNTIYF

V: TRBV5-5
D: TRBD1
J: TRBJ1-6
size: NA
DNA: TGTGCCAGCAGCCTCCGGGACAGGGGCGCGAGTGTGAATTCACCCCTCCACTTT
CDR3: CASSLRDRGASVNSPLHF

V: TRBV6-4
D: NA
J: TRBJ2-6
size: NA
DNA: TGTGCCAACAGTGACGAGGCAGGGGCAGCCAACGTCCTGACTTTC
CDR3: CANSDEAGAANVLTF

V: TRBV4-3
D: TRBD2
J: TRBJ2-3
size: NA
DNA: TGCGCCAGCAGCCAAGATTTTAGCGGGGGGCCAGATACGCAGTATTTT
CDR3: CASSQDFSGGPDTQYF

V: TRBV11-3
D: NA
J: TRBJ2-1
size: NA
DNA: TGTGCCAGCAGCCCCTCCCCAGGGGATGAGCAGTTCTTC
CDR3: CASSPSPGDEQFF

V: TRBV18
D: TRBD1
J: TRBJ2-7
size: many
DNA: TGTGCCAGCTCACCGGGACAGGGCCACGAGCAGTACTTC
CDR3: CASSPGQGHEQYF

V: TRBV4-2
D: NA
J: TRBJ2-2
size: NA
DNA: TGTGCCAGCAGCCATGAGGGAGGAGCTCAGAACACCGGGGAGCTGTTTTTT
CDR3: CASSHEGGAQNTGELFF